Described below is a single T cell receptor (beta chain) sequence and its context. This record comes from a study of PD-L1 blockade in urothelial cancer. Overall study context: Researchers found blood samples held a median of approximately 150,000 T cells.

Time point reported: peripheral blood 6 weeks after treatment start. TCRdb keeps only in-frame clones here, not all; method: immunoSEQ multiplex PCR. The table includes approximately 120,000 clones, roughly 83% detected once. This TCR was recovered from a man aged 45 to 65 with urothelial cancer. The sample in question was PBMCs, obtained around atezolizumab (anti-PD-L1) treatment.

This CDR3 is CASSLTGAPLEQYF. The CDR3, as DNA: TGTGCCAGCAGTTTGACAGGGGCCCCTCTCGAGCAGTACTTC. The chain employs TRBV28 and TRBJ2-7; 8 bases align to TRBD1. The junction had 7 bases not matched to a gene; V was cut back by 3 bases and J by 6 bases. The CDR3 is 14 amino acids. Per the germline V gene, CDR1 is MDHEN and CDR2 is SYDVKM. Using reference TRBV28 and TRBJ2-7 for the parts outside the CDR3, the full variable domain is DVKVTQSSRYLVKRTGEKVFLECVQDMDHENMFWYRQDPGLGLRLIYFSYDVKMKEKGDIPEGYSVSREKKERFSLILESASTNQTSMYLCASSLTGAPLEQYFGPGTRLTVT.